The clone carrying this T cell receptor beta chain was observed many times. Patients were aged 18 to 65, had disease duration under 2 months, and had newly diagnosed hyperthyroidism. The germline gives CDR1 SNHLY, CDR2 FYNNEI. V lost 3 bases, J lost 12 bases, and 24 bases lay in between. The CDR3 contains 16 residues. This sample was taken from a study of T cells in Graves' hyperthyroidism and ophthalmopathy. RNA transcripts yielded amplified TCR beta CDR3 regions. RT-PCR in the first round (using the HTBI primer set) targeted the TCR CDR3. TCRdb called the multiplex PCR reads again in MiXCR, with one record for every CDR3 protein. The sample holds about 200,000 distinct CDR3 sequences, about a sixth seen once.

The clonotype was recovered from a woman between 50 and 59 years old with Graves' hyperthyroidism. The sample taken for sequencing was blood. V usage is TRBV2 and J usage is TRBJ2-1, with TRBD2 as a possible D gene (5 bases). CDR3 nucleotide sequence: TGTGCCAGCAGTGATGGTTTTGCCGGGAATAATAGGAGGCAGTTCTTC. This encodes CASSDGFAGNNRRQFF.